This entry lists 5 T cell receptor beta chains sequenced from one sample in a study of blood T cell repertoires in COVID-19. Here immunoSEQ multiplex PCR was the method, and the copy in TCRdb shows in-frame clones only, minus some. Of 150,000 or so clones in the sample, 87% were seen once. Source material: PBMCs or T cells enriched from blood (not recorded which). The receptor source for this set is a woman aged 40 to 49 who had been exposed to COVID-19.

This chain joins TRBV12-5 and TRBJ1-4; TRBD1 matches at 8 bases. Germline V gives CDR1 LGHNT, CDR2 FRNRAP. The J segment lost 7 bases and the V segment lost 5 bases, leaving 6 bases of the junction unmatched. This CDR3 region has 14 residues. The CDR3 DNA sequence: TGTGCTAGTGGTCTAGGACAGGGTGGTGAAAAACTGTTTTTT. This translates into CASGLGQGGEKLFF.

The chain joins TRBV21-1 to TRBJ2-1; the DNA was not used to check the table's D call, TRBD2. TRBV21-1 corresponds to a pseudogene. This CDR3 region has 20 residues. CDR3 sequence (DNA): TGTGCCAGCAGCAAAGGGGCAAGCGGGAGTTGTGTGCTTTCCTACAATGAGCAGTTCTTC. This translates into CASSKGASGSCVLSYNEQFF.

This chain connects TRBV19 to TRBJ2-7; D perhaps matches TRBD2 (7 bases). Germline V lookup: CDR1 LNHDA, CDR2 SQIVND (reference sequence). The V gene lost 6 bases and the J gene lost 4 bases, with 19 bases spanning the gap. CDR3 length equals 15 residues. CDR3: CASSLGGRGLYEQYF. DNA of the CDR3: TGTGCCAGTAGCCTTGGCGGGCGGGGGCTATACGAGCAGTACTTC.

This chain joins TRBV2 and TRBJ2-7, with 9 bases matching TRBD1. CDR3 length equals 12 residues. Germline trimming cut 8 bases from V and 5 bases from J; bases unmatched to any gene: 4. Per germline, CDR1 SNHLY and CDR2 FYNNEI. The CDR3 bases are TGTGCCAGCGCGGGACAGGGCAACGAGCAGTACTTC. Residues: CASAGQGNEQYF.

This sequence joins TRBV9 and TRBJ1-4; a possible D gene is TRBD1 (6 bases). CDR1 is SGDLS, CDR2 YYNGEE, per germline. The V end lost 2 bases, the J end lost 4 bases, and 15 bases lay between the germline ends. The CDR3 runs 16 residues. In nucleotides, the CDR3 is TGTGCCAGCAGCGTTTCGACAGGTGGGGGTAATGAAAAACTGTTTTTT. Translating it yields CASSVSTGGGNEKLFF.